This T cell receptor (beta chain) was captured by sequencing in a study of blood T cells in healthy people across ages (dated by TCRdb to 2015 to 2017). In terms of the full investigation: Template switching captured roughly one uniquely barcoded TCR beta cDNA molecule per two T cells in model experiments. Two additional independent replicas of 1 million unique cDNA reads from the same blood draw were analyzed for two donors (one aged 18 to 29 and one aged 80 or older). Donors were grouped into four age groups: young (average 16 years), middle-aged (over 35), aged (about 60) and long-lived (just over 80). To track age-related changes in TCR beta repertoire diversity, the study relied on deep sequencing normalized with unique cDNA molecular identifiers.

Libraries were made using 5' RACE. The listed sequencing device is Illumina HiSeq 2500. A second 7 to 11 cycle PCR used a sample-barcoded 5' primer and a J-beta primer mix. A template-switch 5' adaptor carrying 12 random nucleotides introduced a unique molecular identifier onto each TCR beta cDNA molecule. Each sample yielded at least 2.5 million CDR3-containing paired-end reads. All of the RNA was converted into first-strand cDNA using the Mint cDNA synthesis kit, with a TRBC-specific oligonucleotide serving as the primer. Following uracil-DNA glycosylase treatment, all cDNA underwent a first 18-cycle PCR with the universal primers M1SS and BC2_uni_R. From the authors' description of their analysis: For normalization, 1 million high-quality reads were randomly selected from each sample, with every read carrying a distinct molecular identifier. Instead of being binned into consensus sequences, reads with shared molecular identifiers were discarded. MiTCR, set to a Q25 quality threshold and the strictest error-elimination algorithm, was used for CDR3 identification, clonotype clustering and error correction. Lower-bound total TCR beta diversity was estimated with a nonparametric unseen species model using Euler transformation. TCRdb applied fastp at Q25 and MiXCR to the public reads, then kept only in-frame beta chains. Every distinct CDR3 protein forms one entry, paired with its most common genes and DNA. The authors' filters were not applied to this entry. This sample gives fewer than 800,000 distinct CDR3 sequences in total; 20% to 25% of them show up just once. Jointly, the top ten make up roughly 9% of the sample.

Study-wide findings and limitations: Observed TCR beta diversity per million T cells fell roughly linearly with age, and a significant reduction was already apparent by age about 38. Estimates of total diversity based on one million sequenced T cells were regarded as lower bounds and as underestimates. Compared with the aged group, the long-lived group had more naive CD4+ T cells, fewer expanded clones and increased TCR diversity, suggesting age selection. The percentage of naive T cells measured by flow cytometry correlated strongly with observed TCR beta diversity. Because profiling used bulk unsorted PBMCs, naive and antigen-experienced compartments could not be compared conclusively. Because donor CMV infection status was unknown, age-related changes in expanded clonotypes were potentially confounded.

A word on this clonotype: The antigen it binds to is not known. No base-level quality is on record; no much larger clone is a single base apart.

Systemically healthy Caucasian individuals from Russia, some 40 in total and aged about 6 to 100 years, were included as donors. Each donor gave around 9.9 milliliters of peripheral blood, collected into EDTA-treated Vacutainer tubes. Ficoll-Paque density-gradient centrifugation was used to isolate PBMCs, with at least 7 million per sample. Trizol reagent was used to extract total RNA from PBMCs, with at least 6 micrograms per sample. The percentages of naive CD45RAhigh/CD27high T cells were determined by flow cytometry on a PBMC aliquot from every donor. From the cysteine up to the phenylalanine, the CDR3 has a length of 15 residues. Only the CDR3 portion is preserved as DNA: 45 bases, with reading frame beginning at the first base. For this chain, trimming is 1 base at the V end and 2 bases at the J end, and the number of junction bases without a gene match is 3. From the germline V gene (reference sequence), CDR1 is SEHNR and CDR2 is FQNEAQ.

The data also belong to a second study, concerning T cells of mothers and their children. The second paper further reports: Nine systemically healthy Caucasian individuals, comprising three mothers and their six children, were included as donors. cDNA synthesis used all of the extracted RNA, with roughly 1.5 ug of RNA in each 15 ul reaction. In the second PCR, the M1S primer added sample barcodes and 2-4 random nucleotides. Each mother yielded over 8 million TCR beta CDR3 reads and each child roughly 3.1 million reads. In both related and unrelated pairs, thymic selection shapes the output of TCR recombination in a similar way, with inherited differences having only a minor effect. Related mother-child pairs always showed normalized repertoire overlap that was slightly higher than in unrelated mother-child pairs, though the difference was never significant. No persistent microchimeric T cell clones were found, with a detection sensitivity of around 100 clones per million clonotypes. In the study, deep NGS was used to compare the TCR beta repertoires of mothers and children, and features distinguishing related mother-child pairs from unrelated individuals were sought. On average, the children were approximately 11 +/- 4 years old, while the mothers were about 40 +/- 4 years old. Libraries were sequenced on Illumina HiSeq 2000 with 100+100 nt paired-end reads after adapter ligation with NEBNext reagents. To avoid cross-contamination, the mother libraries and the child libraries were prepared a month apart and sequenced in separate runs. For each donor, somewhere between roughly 500,000 and 2,100,000 distinct TCR beta clonotypes were identified. Naive TCR beta clonotypes were estimated from low-frequency clonotypes matched to each donor's FACS-determined naive share, without sorting.

This TCR derives from a boy aged 5-17 years in good health. The sequencing sample was made of blood. The sequence links TRBV7-9 to TRBJ2-7, with 9 junctional bases fitting TRBD2. The sequenced DNA: TGTGCCAGCAGCTTAGTGGTAGCGGGGGCCTACGAGCAGTACTTC. Translated, it gives CASSLVVAGAYEQYF. With the rest looked up from the reference TRBV7-9 and TRBJ2-7 genes rather than sequenced, the full variable domain is DTGVSQNPRHKITKRGQNVTFRCDPISEHNRLYWYRQTLGQGPEFLTYFQNEAQLEKSRLLSDRFSAERPKGSFSTLEIQRTEQGDSAMYLCASSLVVAGAYEQYFGPGTRLTVT.